This TCR beta chain was sequenced for a study of cytomegalovirus exposure and HLA in healthy donors. Notes on the study in general: Most sequenced TCRs were rare (though some public TCRs occurred in many donors). Highest at DRB1 and lowest at HLA-C, TCR association rates differed among HLA loci in a later analysis. The investigators catalogued some 150 TCR beta chains as cytomegalovirus-associated.

Researchers ran the PCR with 60 Vbeta and 13 Jbeta primers. Sequenced by immunoSEQ multiplex PCR; TCRdb stores in-frame clones only, minus some. The data show more than 95,000 clones, 60% to 85% seen once. Germline CDR1 LGHNA, CDR2 YSLEER. With 0 bases removed from V and 4 bases from J, the gap between germline ends came to 6 bases. The CDR3 sequence is 13 residues long. Details on this clone: Its antigen is unknown.

Sequencing was carried out using PBMCs. J is TRBJ1-2 and V is TRBV4-3, with unresolved D. This clonotype originated in a middle-aged woman in good health and CMV-seronegative. In DNA form, the CDR3 reads TGCGCCAGCAGCCAAGACAGGTCCTATGGCTACACCTTC. It yields the protein CASSQDRSYGYTF.